The 16 T cell receptor beta chains below were found in one sample sequenced in a study of T cell responses to AZD1222 COVID-19 vaccine. Generated by immunoSEQ multiplex PCR, the TCRdb table keeps only in-frame clones and is missing some. The sample holds about 85,000 clones, roughly 85% seen once. The sequencing used peripheral blood, collected on day 0 of AZD1222 vaccination. The receptor source for this set is an adult in good health.

The chain joins TRBV7-2 to TRBJ2-1; possible D gene TRBD1, 5 bases. The germline V gene encodes CDR1 SGHTA and CDR2 FQGNSA. Between the trimmed V and J ends, which lost 7 bases and 6 bases, there was a span of 19 bases. The CDR3 sequence is 15 residues long. The CDR3 sequence is CASTPGRALFNEQFF. CDR3 nucleotides: TGTGCCAGCACCCCTGGCAGGGCCCTTTTCAATGAGCAGTTCTTC.

This chain connects TRBV6-2 or TRBV6-3 to TRBJ2-1; a weak D match, TRBD2 (6 bases). The CDR3 has 16 residues. The V end was cut by 4 bases, the J end by 4 bases, with 17 bases between. Per the germline V gene, CDR1 is MNHEY and CDR2 is SVGEGT. CDR3 DNA: TGTGCCAGCAGTTCCCTAACTAGCCAATCTTACAATGAGCAGTTCTTC. This codes for CASSSLTSQSYNEQFF.

The CDR3 region has the DNA TGTGCCAGCACCCAACAGGACTCTGGAAACACCATATATTTT. Translated: CASTQQDSGNTIYF. This sequence joins TRBV28 and TRBJ1-3, with TRBD1 as a possible D gene (5 bases). This CDR3 is 14 amino acids long. With 7 bases removed from V and 0 bases from J, the gap between germline ends came to 10 bases. Germline V gene data show CDR1 as MDHEN and CDR2 as SYDVKM.

The chain carries TRBV2 and TRBJ1-5; 10 bases agree with TRBD1. The CDR3 spans 15 residues. Germline CDR1 is SNHLY and CDR2 is FYNNEI. Trimming took 4 bases from V and 9 from J; bases not matched to a gene: 9. This chain's CDR3 is CASSGDRGWGWPQHF. The CDR3 DNA follows: TGTGCCAGCAGTGGGGACAGGGGTTGGGGATGGCCCCAGCATTTT.

The chain uses TRBV28 and TRBJ1-6; 7 bases are a match to TRBD1. Germline lookup yields CDR1 MDHEN and CDR2 SYDVKM. The CDR3 is made up of 17 amino acids. The V and J ends lost 5 bases and 9 bases, in that order; junction bases with no gene match: 16. CDR3 region: CASSPHLTGSRFSPLHF. The CDR3 DNA sequence: TGTGCCAGCAGTCCTCATCTGACAGGGTCGAGATTTTCACCCCTCCACTTT.

The chain joins TRBV5-1 to TRBJ1-2; TRBD1 matches at 7 bases. Losses at the gene ends were 0 bases for V and 6 bases for J; bases not matched to a gene: 8. This CDR3 has 15 residues. Germline CDR1 and CDR2: SGHRS and YFSETQ. The CDR3 loop reads CASSLGGDRDHGYTF. CDR3 DNA: TGCGCCAGCAGCTTGGGGGGAGACAGGGATCATGGCTACACCTTC.

The V and J genes are TRBV5-4 and TRBJ2-7, with 7 bases identical to TRBD1. CDR1 SGHNT and CDR2 YYREEE come from the germline V gene (reference sequence). J lost 2 bases, V lost 2 bases, and 4 bases had no gene match. This CDR3 contains 14 residues. CDR3 in amino acids: CASSFDREPYEQYF. Written as DNA, the CDR3 is TGTGCCAGCAGCTTTGACAGGGAACCCTACGAGCAGTACTTC.

V and J are TRBV3-1 (or the pseudogene TRBV3-2) and TRBJ1-3; weak D call: TRBD1 (6 bases). Germline lookup yields CDR1 LGHDT and CDR2 YNNKEL (reference sequence). V shed 3 bases and J shed 3 bases, with 12 bases lying between them. The CDR3 has 15 residues. The CDR3 bases are TGTGCCAGCAGCCACAGACAGGTTGGTGGAAACACCATATATTTT. Translated, it gives CASSHRQVGGNTIYF.

About this clone: One end of the junction does not line up with germline, which may come from a read error. The chain uses TRBV5-4 and TRBJ2-7; no clear D. The CDR3 runs 8 residues. In germline, CDR1 is SGHNT, CDR2 YYREEE (reference sequence). The CDR3 sequence: CASSHTPF. The CDR3 DNA is TGTGCCAGCAGCCACACCCCCTTC.

The chain has TRBV4-1 and TRBJ2-7, with 13 bases matching TRBD2. With V trimmed by 1 base and J by 3 bases, 3 bases remained unmatched. Germline V gives CDR1 MGHRA, CDR2 YSYEKL. The CDR3 spans 16 residues. This chain's CDR3 is CASSQGTSGGIYEQYF. In nucleotides, the CDR3 is TGCGCCAGCAGCCAAGGGACTAGCGGGGGAATCTACGAGCAGTACTTC.

The rearrangement joins TRBV28 to TRBJ1-4; D gene uncertain. Germline V gene sequence: CDR1 MDHEN, CDR2 SYDVKM. This CDR3 comprises 13 residues. Between the trimmed V and J ends, which lost 4 bases and 8 bases, there was a span of 11 bases. CDR3 bases: TGTGCCAGCAGTTCGCCCAGTGGGGAAAAACTGTTTTTT. Its protein is CASSSPSGEKLFF.

The rearrangement uses TRBV3-1 (or the pseudogene TRBV3-2) and TRBJ2-1, with 11 bases matching TRBD2. The CDR3 length is 17 residues. Germline CDR1 LGHDT, CDR2 YNNKEL (reference sequence). With 0 bases clipped from V and 15 bases from J, the junction kept 16 bases outside the gene matches. CDR3 protein: CASSQEGGLAGGPGTFF. The CDR3 bases are TGTGCCAGCAGCCAAGAAGGGGGTTTAGCGGGAGGGCCGGGAACGTTCTTC.

V usage is TRBV7-2 and J usage is TRBJ2-5; possible D gene TRBD2, 5 bases. The CDR3 is made up of 14 amino acids. From germline, CDR1 is SGHTA and CDR2 FQGNSA. Trimming pared 1 base from V and 4 bases from J, leaving 10 bases between. The CDR3 protein is CASSLDSSGETQYF. CDR3 nucleotide sequence: TGTGCCAGCAGCTTAGATTCGAGCGGAGAGACCCAGTACTTC.

The chain combines TRBV28 with TRBJ1-6, with a tentative D call TRBD1 (5 bases). V lost 7 bases and J 9 bases, leaving 10 bases between the germline ends. This CDR3 has 12 amino acids. Germline V gene sequence: CDR1 MDHEN, CDR2 SYDVKM. In DNA, the CDR3 is TGTGCCAGCACTCGGGGGTTTTCACCCCTCCACTTT. This translates into CASTRGFSPLHF.

The genes are TRBV27 and TRBJ2-2; TRBD1 matches 8 bases. The V segment lost 2 bases and the J segment 5 bases; nucleotides outside the gene matches: 13. Germline-derived CDR1 and CDR2 are MNHEY and SMNVEV (reference sequence). The CDR3 sequence is 18 residues long. CDR3 region: CASSLMGTGRMRTGELFF. DNA of the CDR3: TGTGCCAGCAGTTTAATGGGGACAGGTCGTATGAGGACCGGGGAGCTGTTTTTT.

The chain combines TRBV12-3 or TRBV12-4 with TRBJ1-6; D uncertain. The CDR3 is made up of 13 amino acids. V dropped 6 bases and J dropped 0 bases, with 3 bases sitting between them. CDR3 region: CASRNSYNSPLHF. The CDR3 DNA reads as TGTGCCAGCAGGAACTCCTATAATTCACCCCTCCACTTT.